Below, 4 T cell receptor beta chains from the same sample are listed, as sequenced in a study of blood T cell repertoires in COVID-19. This table comes from immunoSEQ multiplex PCR, and its TCRdb copy is limited to in-frame clones, with some not included. Counted here are 20,000 to 30,000 clones, approximately 94% occurring once; the ten biggest clones make up about 4%. The material sequenced was peripheral blood. The receptors come from a woman aged 45-65 years with active COVID-19.

The genes are TRBV19 and TRBJ2-1, with a tentative D call TRBD2 (5 bases). Trimming pared 2 bases from V and 2 bases from J, leaving 16 bases between. The germline V gene has CDR1 LNHDA and CDR2 SQIVND (reference sequence). CDR3 length: 17 amino acids. Here the CDR3 DNA reads TGTGCCAGTAGTATAAGCCAGACCCCCGGGGCCTACAATGAGCAGTTCTTC. Translated: CASSISQTPGAYNEQFF. The full variable domain, its missing parts supplied by reference TRBV19 and TRBJ2-1, is DGGITQSPKYLFRKEGQNVTLSCEQNLNHDAMYWYRQDPGQGLRLIYYSQIVNDFQKGDIAEGYSVSREKKESFPLTVTSAQKNPTAFYLCASSISQTPGAYNEQFFGPGTRLTVL.

This rearrangement joins TRBV6-5 to TRBJ2-1, with 7 bases identical to TRBD2. The CDR3 contains 16 residues. In germline, CDR1 is MNHEY, CDR2 SVGAGI. J gave up 0 bases and V 2 bases, and 4 bases lay outside the gene matches. CDR3 nucleotides: TGTGCCAGCAGTTACAACGGCGGGGGCTCCTACAATGAGCAGTTCTTC. It is translated as CASSYNGGGSYNEQFF.

The rearrangement uses TRBV24-1 and TRBJ2-7; D remains unclear. CDR1 and CDR2 from the germline V gene are KGHDR and SFDVKD. This CDR3 contains 14 residues. With 3 bases removed from V and 0 bases from J, the gap between germline ends came to 8 bases. The CDR3 sequence is CATSDDQVSYEQYF. Here the CDR3 DNA reads TGTGCCACCAGTGATGATCAGGTCTCCTACGAGCAGTACTTC.

This chain uses TRBV2 with TRBJ2-7; no firm D call. The CDR3 is 12 amino acids. Per germline, CDR1 SNHLY and CDR2 FYNNEI. The CDR3 loop is CASPRGLYEQYV. The CDR3 DNA reads TGTGCGAGCCCACGAGGTCTCTACGAGCAGTACGTC.